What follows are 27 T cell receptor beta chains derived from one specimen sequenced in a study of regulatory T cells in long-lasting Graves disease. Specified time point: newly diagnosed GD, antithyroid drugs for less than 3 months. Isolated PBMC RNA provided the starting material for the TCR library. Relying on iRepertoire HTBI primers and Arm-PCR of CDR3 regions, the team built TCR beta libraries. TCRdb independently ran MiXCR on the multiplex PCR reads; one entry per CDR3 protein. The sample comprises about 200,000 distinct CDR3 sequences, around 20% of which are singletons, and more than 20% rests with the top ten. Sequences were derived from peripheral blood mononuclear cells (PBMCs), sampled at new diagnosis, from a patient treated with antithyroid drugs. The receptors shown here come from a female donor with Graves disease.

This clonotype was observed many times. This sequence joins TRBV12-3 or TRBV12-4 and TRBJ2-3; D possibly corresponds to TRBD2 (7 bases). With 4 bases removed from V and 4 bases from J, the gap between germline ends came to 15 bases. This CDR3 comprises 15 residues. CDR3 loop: CASSSLADRADTQYF. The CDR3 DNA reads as TGTGCCAGCAGTTCTCTAGCGGACAGAGCAGATACGCAGTATTTT.

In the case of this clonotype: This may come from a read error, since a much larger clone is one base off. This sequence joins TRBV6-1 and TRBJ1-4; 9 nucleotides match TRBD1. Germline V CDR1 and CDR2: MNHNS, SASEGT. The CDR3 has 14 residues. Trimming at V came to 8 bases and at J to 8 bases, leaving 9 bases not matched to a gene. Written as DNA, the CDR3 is TGTGCCAGCTTCTTGGGACAGGGAACCGAAAAACTGTTTTTT. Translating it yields CASFLGQGTEKLFF.

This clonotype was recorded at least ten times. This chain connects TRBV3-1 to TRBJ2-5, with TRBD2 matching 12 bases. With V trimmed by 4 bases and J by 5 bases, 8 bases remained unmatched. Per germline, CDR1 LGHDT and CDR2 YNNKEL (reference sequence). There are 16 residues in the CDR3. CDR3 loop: CASSPRLAGEAETQYF. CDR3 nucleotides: TGTGCCAGCAGCCCCAGACTAGCGGGAGAGGCGGAGACCCAGTACTTC.

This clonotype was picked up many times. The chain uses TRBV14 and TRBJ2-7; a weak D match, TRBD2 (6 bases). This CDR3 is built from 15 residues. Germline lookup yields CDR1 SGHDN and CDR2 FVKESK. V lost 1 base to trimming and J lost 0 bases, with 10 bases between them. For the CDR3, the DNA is TGTGCCAGCAGCCAAGGGACTACCCTCTCCTACGAGCAGTACTTC. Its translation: CASSQGTTLSYEQYF.

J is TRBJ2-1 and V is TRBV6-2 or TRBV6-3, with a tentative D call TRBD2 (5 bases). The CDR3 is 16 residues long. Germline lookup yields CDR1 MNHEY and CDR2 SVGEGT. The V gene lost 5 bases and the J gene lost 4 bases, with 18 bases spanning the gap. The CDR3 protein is CASSEAAENSYNEQFF. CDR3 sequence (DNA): TGTGCCAGCAGTGAAGCGGCTGAGAACAGTTACAATGAGCAGTTCTTC.

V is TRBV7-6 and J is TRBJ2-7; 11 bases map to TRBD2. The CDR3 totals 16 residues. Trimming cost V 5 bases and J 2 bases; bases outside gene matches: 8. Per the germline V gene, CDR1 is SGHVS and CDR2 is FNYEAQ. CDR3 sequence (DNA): TGTGCCAGCAGCCAAGAGCTAGCGGGAGGAACCTACGAGCAGTACTTC. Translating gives CASSQELAGGTYEQYF. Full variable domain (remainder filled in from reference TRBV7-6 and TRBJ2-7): GAGVSQSPRYKVTKRGQDVALRCDPISGHVSLYWYRQALGQGPEFLTYFNYEAQQDKSGLPNDRFSAERPEGSISTLTIQRTEQRDSAMYRCASSQELAGGTYEQYFGPGTRLTVT.

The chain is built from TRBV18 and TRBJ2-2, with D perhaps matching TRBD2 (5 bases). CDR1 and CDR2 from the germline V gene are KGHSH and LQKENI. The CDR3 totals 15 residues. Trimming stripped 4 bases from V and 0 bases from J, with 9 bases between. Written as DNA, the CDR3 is TGTGCCAGCTCACGGGAAGCGGCGAACACCGGGGAGCTGTTTTTT. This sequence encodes CASSREAANTGELFF.

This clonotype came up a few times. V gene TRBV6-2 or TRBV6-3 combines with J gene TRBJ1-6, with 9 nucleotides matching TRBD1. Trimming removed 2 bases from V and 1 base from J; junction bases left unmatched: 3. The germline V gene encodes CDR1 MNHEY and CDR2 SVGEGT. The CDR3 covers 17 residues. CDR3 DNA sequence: TGTGCCAGCAGTTACCGGGACAGGGAATCCTATAATTCACCCCTCCACTTT. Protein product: CASSYRDRESYNSPLHF.

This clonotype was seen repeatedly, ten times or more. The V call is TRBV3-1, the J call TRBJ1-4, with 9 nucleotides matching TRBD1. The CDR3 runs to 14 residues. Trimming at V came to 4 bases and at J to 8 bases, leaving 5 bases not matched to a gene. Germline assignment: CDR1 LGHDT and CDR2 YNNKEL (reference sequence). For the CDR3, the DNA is TGTGCCAGCAGCCTTGGACAGGGGTACGAAAAACTGTTTTTT. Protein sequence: CASSLGQGYEKLFF.

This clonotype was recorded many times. CDR3 nucleotides: TGCAGTGCTAGAGATCGGTCCTCTGGGGCCAACGTCCTGACTTTC. The encoded protein is CSARDRSSGANVLTF. The chain has TRBV20-1 and TRBJ2-6, with no clear D. The ends were cut back, 0 bases at V and 0 bases at J, with 6 bases in the middle. The CDR3 extends over 15 amino acids. Germline CDR1 is DFQATT and CDR2 is SNEGSKA (reference sequence).

As DNA, the CDR3 is TGTGCCAGTAGTCCCCGACAGGGGGACCACGCTGAAGCTTTCTTT. Translating gives CASSPRQGDHAEAFF. The rearrangement uses TRBV19 and TRBJ1-1; 9 bases map to TRBD1. Trimming removed 5 bases from V and 6 bases from J; junction bases left unmatched: 10. Germline V CDR1 and CDR2: LNHDA, SQIVND (reference sequence). This CDR3 is 15 amino acids long.

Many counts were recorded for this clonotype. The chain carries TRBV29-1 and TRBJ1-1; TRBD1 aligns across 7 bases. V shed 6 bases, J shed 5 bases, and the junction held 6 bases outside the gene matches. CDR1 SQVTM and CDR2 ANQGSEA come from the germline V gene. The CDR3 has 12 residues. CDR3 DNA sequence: TGCAGCGTGCGGACAGGTATGACTGAAGCTTTCTTT. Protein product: CSVRTGMTEAFF.

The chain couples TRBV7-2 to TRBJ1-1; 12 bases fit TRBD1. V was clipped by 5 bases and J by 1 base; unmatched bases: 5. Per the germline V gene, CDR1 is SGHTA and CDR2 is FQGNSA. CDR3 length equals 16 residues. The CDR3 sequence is CASSRGTGGGNTEAFF. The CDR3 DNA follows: TGTGCCAGCAGCCGCGGGACAGGGGGCGGGAACACTGAAGCTTTCTTT.

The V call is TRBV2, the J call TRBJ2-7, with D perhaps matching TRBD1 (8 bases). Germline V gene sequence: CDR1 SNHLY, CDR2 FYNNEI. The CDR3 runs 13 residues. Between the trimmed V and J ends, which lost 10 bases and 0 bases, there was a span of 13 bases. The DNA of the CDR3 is TGTGCCAACAGGGGGGGCAGCTCCTACGAGCAGTACTTC. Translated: CANRGGSSYEQYF.

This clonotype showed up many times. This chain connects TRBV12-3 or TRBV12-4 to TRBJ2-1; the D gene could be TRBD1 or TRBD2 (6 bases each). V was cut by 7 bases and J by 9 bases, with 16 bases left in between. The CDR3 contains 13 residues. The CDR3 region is CASNGGGSREQFF. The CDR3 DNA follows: TGTGCCAGCAACGGAGGGGGAAGCCGTGAGCAGTTCTTC.

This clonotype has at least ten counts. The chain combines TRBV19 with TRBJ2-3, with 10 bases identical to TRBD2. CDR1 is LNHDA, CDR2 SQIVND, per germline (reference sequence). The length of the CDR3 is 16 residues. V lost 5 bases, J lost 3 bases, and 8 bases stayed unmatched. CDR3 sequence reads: CASSLTSGMATDTQYF. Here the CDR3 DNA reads TGTGCCAGTAGTCTTACTAGCGGGATGGCGACAGATACGCAGTATTTT.

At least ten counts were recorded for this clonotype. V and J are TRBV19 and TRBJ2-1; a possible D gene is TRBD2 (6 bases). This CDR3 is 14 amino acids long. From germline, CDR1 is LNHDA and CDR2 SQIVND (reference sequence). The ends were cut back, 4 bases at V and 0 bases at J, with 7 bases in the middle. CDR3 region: CASSNGGSYNEQFF. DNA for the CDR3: TGTGCCAGTAGTAACGGGGGCTCCTACAATGAGCAGTTCTTC.

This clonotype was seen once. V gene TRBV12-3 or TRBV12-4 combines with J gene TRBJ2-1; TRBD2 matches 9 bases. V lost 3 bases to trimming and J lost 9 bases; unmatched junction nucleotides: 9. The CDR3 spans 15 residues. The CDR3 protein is CASSLSGGRATEQFF. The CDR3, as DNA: TGTGCCAGCAGTTTGTCCGGCGGGAGGGCCACTGAGCAGTTCTTC.

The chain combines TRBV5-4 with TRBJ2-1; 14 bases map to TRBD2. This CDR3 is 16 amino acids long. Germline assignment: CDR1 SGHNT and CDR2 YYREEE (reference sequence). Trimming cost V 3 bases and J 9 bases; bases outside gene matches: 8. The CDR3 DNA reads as TGTGCCAGCAGCTCCGGGACTAGCGGGAGTAGGGGTGAGCAGTTCTTC. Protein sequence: CASSSGTSGSRGEQFF.

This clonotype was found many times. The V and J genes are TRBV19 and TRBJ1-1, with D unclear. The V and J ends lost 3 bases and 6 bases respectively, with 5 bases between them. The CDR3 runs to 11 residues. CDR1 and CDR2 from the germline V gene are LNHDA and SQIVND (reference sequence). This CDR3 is CASSMGSEAFF. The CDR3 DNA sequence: TGTGCCAGTAGTATGGGGTCTGAAGCTTTCTTT.

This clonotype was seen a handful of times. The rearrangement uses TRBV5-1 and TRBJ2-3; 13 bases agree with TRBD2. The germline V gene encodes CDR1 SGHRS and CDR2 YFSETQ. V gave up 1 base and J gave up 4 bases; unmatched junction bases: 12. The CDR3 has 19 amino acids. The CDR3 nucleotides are TGCGCCAGCAGCTTGACTAGCGGGAGGGCCCTAGGGCAGGCAGATACGCAGTATTTT. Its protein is CASSLTSGRALGQADTQYF.

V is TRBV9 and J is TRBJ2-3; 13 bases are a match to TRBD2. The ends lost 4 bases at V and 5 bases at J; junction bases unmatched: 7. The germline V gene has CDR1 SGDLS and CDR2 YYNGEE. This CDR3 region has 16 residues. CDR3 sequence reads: CASSIRTSGSRDTQYF. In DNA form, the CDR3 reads TGTGCCAGCAGCATCCGGACTAGCGGGAGTCGAGATACGCAGTATTTT. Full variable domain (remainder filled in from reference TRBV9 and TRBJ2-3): DSGVTQTPKHLITATGQRVTLRCSPRSGDLSVYWYQQSLDQGLQFLIQYYNGEERAKGNILERFSAQQFPDLHSELNLSSLELGDSALYFCASSIRTSGSRDTQYFGPGTRLTVL.

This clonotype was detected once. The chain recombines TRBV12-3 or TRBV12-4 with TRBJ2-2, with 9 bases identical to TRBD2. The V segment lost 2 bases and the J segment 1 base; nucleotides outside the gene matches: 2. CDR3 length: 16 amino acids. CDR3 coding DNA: TGTGCCAGCAGTTTAACTAGCGGGCGGAACACCGGGGAGCTGTTTTTT. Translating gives CASSLTSGRNTGELFF.

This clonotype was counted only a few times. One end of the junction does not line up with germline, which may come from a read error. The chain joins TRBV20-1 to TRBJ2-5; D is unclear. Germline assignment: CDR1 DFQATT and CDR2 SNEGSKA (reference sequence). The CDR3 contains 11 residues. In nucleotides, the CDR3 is TGCAGTGCTAGAGATTTACATGTCTTAATCTTC. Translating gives CSARDLHVLIF.

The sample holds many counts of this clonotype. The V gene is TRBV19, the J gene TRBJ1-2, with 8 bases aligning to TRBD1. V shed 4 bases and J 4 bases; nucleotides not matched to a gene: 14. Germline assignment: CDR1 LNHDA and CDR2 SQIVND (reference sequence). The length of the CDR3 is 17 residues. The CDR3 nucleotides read TGTGCCAGTAGTACTCGCCCAGGGGGCGTAGGATCCTATGGCTACACCTTC. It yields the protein CASSTRPGGVGSYGYTF.

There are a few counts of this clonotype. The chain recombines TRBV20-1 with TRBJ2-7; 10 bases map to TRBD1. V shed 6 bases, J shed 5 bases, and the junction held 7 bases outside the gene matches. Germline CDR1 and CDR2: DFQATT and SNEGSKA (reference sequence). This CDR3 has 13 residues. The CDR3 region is CSARDRGPDEQYF. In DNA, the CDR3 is TGCAGTGCCCGGGACAGGGGTCCCGACGAGCAGTACTTC.

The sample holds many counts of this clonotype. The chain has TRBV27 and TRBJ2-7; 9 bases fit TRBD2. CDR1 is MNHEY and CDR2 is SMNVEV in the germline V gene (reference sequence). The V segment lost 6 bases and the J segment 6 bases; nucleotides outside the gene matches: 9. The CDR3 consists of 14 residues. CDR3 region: CASRRAGGSGEQYF. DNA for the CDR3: TGTGCCAGCAGGCGAGCGGGAGGTAGTGGCGAGCAGTACTTC.